A selection of T cell receptor beta chains follows, all from one sample in a study of identical twins. One entry per CDR3 protein, called by TCRdb with MiXCR from the 5' RACE reads. The sample holds about 490,000 distinct CDR3 sequences, around 15% seen once. The same specimen was also included in a second study, on yellow fever vaccine responses in identical twins.

Sample: CD4+ T cells sorted from blood. The receptor set was obtained from a woman aged 18 to 35 in good health. Each CDR3 is given with its conserved first and last residue. Fields, in order: D gene, clone size, V gene, CDR3 protein. A D gene is named only where the DNA matches it firmly. Only some rows state a clone size, as once, few, many or a class for expanded clones.

.	few	TRBV6-1	CASRAGTLNTGELFF
TRBD1	.	TRBV6-1	CASSDDRVWGSRFNEQFF
TRBD1	.	TRBV5-1	CASSLAGQIEKLFF
.	few	TRBV7-9	CASSFPGNEKLFF
TRBD1	few	TRBV5-1	CASSLGGVSDRTISYNEQFF
.	.	TRBV24-1	CATGLPGTTDTQYF
.	many	TRBV7-9	CASSPDYTLGGELFF
.	.	TRBV15	CATSRRNTEAFF
.	.	TRBV12-3/TRBV12-4	CASRLGVGELFF
.	few	TRBV28	CASSRGGGGPNEQYF
.	.	TRBV11-3	CASEEASPSPEQFF
.	many	TRBV5-1	CASSLQGSYEQFF
.	.	TRBV20-1	CSAREDWRETQYF
.	.	TRBV20-1	CSASIPGRETQYF
TRBD1	few	TRBV7-9	CASSPTSGTVNTGELFF
.	few	TRBV11-2	CASSTQVHPYEQYF
.	.	TRBV12-3/TRBV12-4	CASSQDSPNSPLHF
TRBD1	.	TRBV7-6	CASSLDWDRGYNEQFF
TRBD2	few	TRBV10-3	CAISESQVDSGRRNEQFF
TRBD2	.	TRBV27	CASSPSWLAGVNEQFF
.	.	TRBV11-3	CASSQIWGNTIYF
.	once	TRBV7-2	CASSRGLGTGELFF
TRBD1	.	TRBV7-9	CASSLTGIVETQYF
.	.	TRBV7-8	CASSPGTFYNSPLHF
.	.	TRBV12-3/TRBV12-4	CASSLGATRMGYGYTF
.	.	TRBV7-2	CASRGEGGLNYGYTF
.	few	TRBV6-1	CASSEQSENTGELFF
TRBD1	.	TRBV19	CASSISPTGELPQHF
TRBD1	many	TRBV5-1	CASSRGQVRSSYNSPLHF
.	.	TRBV7-9	CASSLASEGGYTF
TRBD1	.	TRBV7-6	CASSLAGSGTGGGYEQYF
TRBD1	.	TRBV5-6	CASSDGQGDGYTF
.	.	TRBV9	CASSLGEHTQYF
.	.	TRBV9	CASSVVARGESGANVLTF
TRBD1	once	TRBV10-3	CAIRQGWNTEAFF
.	many	TRBV6-2/TRBV6-3	CASSYFHENTEAFF
.	.	TRBV12-3/TRBV12-4	CASSLSRLPYGYTF
TRBD2	many	TRBV5-1	CASSLILREGKFF
TRBD1	many	TRBV5-1	CASSFGTGPYNEQFF
.	few	TRBV6-1	CASSELTIQETQYF
TRBD2	.	TRBV3-1	CASCRTSGSTGELFF
.	few	TRBV3-1	CASSRTSGSANYGYTF
TRBD1	.	TRBV3-1	CASSQPTGGIGTEAFF
TRBD1	.	TRBV10-3	CAITPDRVNTEAFF
.	few	TRBV24-1	CATSDYSRGATGELFF
.	few	TRBV12-5	CASGLERDTQYF
.	few	TRBV28	CASSPQGGPGELFF
.	.	TRBV6-1	CASRVDRRYTQYF
TRBD1	.	TRBV6-4	CASSDRDSRGGAFF